The next 14 T cell receptor beta chains were all read from a single sample in a study of beta chain features in type 1 diabetes. Expressed TCRB transcripts were sequenced because the isolated RNA had all been reverse transcribed beforehand. Clones were read by immunoSEQ multiplex PCR, and TCRdb kept only the in-frame ones, dropping some. The sample contains about 930,000 clones, 17% of which appear only once. The sequenced sample was naive CD4+ T cells from blood. Source of these receptors: a woman aged 18-29 years in good health.

The chain uses TRBV11-1 and TRBJ2-7, with D possibly matching TRBD2 (6 bases). V gave up 3 bases and J gave up 3 bases, with 15 bases separating them. The CDR3 covers 15 residues. Germline-derived CDR1 and CDR2 are SGHAT and FQDESV (reference sequence). In DNA form, the CDR3 reads TGTGCCAGCAGCTTCGGGACTGCTCGGCACTACGAGCAGTACTTC. Amino acid sequence: CASSFGTARHYEQYF.

This sequence joins TRBV6-5 and TRBJ1-2; D might be TRBD1 (5 bases). Trimming took off 0 bases at V and 5 bases at J, with 10 bases between the two ends. In germline, CDR1 is MNHEY, CDR2 SVGAGI. The CDR3 spans 14 residues. CDR3 sequence: CASSYSRGIYGYTF. The CDR3 DNA follows: TGTGCCAGCAGTTACTCGCGGGGGATATATGGCTACACCTTC.

A few counts support this clone. V usage is TRBV7-9 and J usage is TRBJ1-4; a possible D gene is TRBD1 (6 bases). The germline gives CDR1 SEHNR, CDR2 FQNEAQ (reference sequence). The CDR3 covers 14 residues. Trimming shortened V by 4 bases and J by 14 bases, and 20 bases separated the two germline ends. The CDR3 spells CASSSQPTQGKLFF. CDR3 nucleotides: TGTGCCAGCAGCTCCCAGCCCACACAGGGAAAGCTGTTTTTT.

This clone has just a few counts. In DNA, the CDR3 is TGCGCCAGCAGCTTGGACAGGGTAGGGGAGCAGTACTTC. Protein: CASSLDRVGEQYF. V is TRBV5-1 and J is TRBJ2-7; possibly TRBD1 for D (6 bases). CDR3 size: 13 residues. With 0 bases removed from V and 7 bases from J, the gap between germline ends came to 11 bases. From germline, CDR1 is SGHRS and CDR2 YFSETQ.

Only a few counts were recorded for this clone. This rearrangement joins TRBV10-3 to TRBJ2-3, with TRBD2 matching over 13 bases. Germline lookup yields CDR1 ENHRY and CDR2 SYGVKD. The CDR3 length is 17 residues. J was trimmed by 0 bases and V by 7 bases; bases with no gene match: 7. The CDR3 spells CAITRTSGSSSTDTQYF. CDR3 DNA sequence: TGTGCCATCACTCGGACTAGCGGGAGTTCAAGCACAGATACGCAGTATTTT.

The chain joins TRBV7-3 to TRBJ1-2; 8 bases line up with TRBD1. V was pared by 8 bases and J by 6 bases, with 8 bases of the junction left unmatched. Germline CDR1 SGHTA, CDR2 FQGTGA. This CDR3 is built from 13 residues. CDR3 sequence (DNA): TGTGCCAGCGCTCCCGGGACAGGAGATGGCTACACCTTC. This sequence encodes CASAPGTGDGYTF.

This clone was seen a handful of times. The chain combines TRBV11-1 with TRBJ1-1; D unclear. Trimming removed 6 bases from V and 3 bases from J, with 14 bases in between. The germline gives CDR1 SGHAT, CDR2 FQDESV (reference sequence). This CDR3 is built from 14 residues. CDR3 amino acids: CASSSRPRDTEAFF. The CDR3 coding sequence is TGTGCCAGCAGTTCCCGGCCCCGGGACACTGAAGCTTTCTTT.

Concerning this clone itself: Other DNA sequences in the same sample also yield this CDR3. This chain links TRBV15 with TRBJ2-3; tentatively, D is TRBD1 (5 bases). CDR1 and CDR2 from the germline V gene are LNHNV and YYDKDF (reference sequence). CDR3 length: 14 residues. V lost 1 base and J 1 base, leaving 6 bases between the germline ends. The CDR3 reads CATSRVGGTDTQYF. CDR3 coding DNA: TGTGCCACCAGCAGAGTAGGGGGCACAGATACGCAGTATTTT.

This sequence joins TRBV18 and TRBJ1-2, with D maybe TRBD1 (6 bases). The CDR3 length is 12 residues. Per germline, CDR1 KGHSH and CDR2 LQKENI. Trimming took off 5 bases at V and 5 bases at J, with 9 bases between the two ends. The CDR3 sequence is CASSSGTYGYTF. In DNA form, the CDR3 reads TGTGCCAGCTCATCCGGGACATATGGCTACACCTTC.

Of note for this clone: The sample holds other DNA sequences that translate to the same CDR3. The chain carries TRBV19 and TRBJ1-5, with 8 positions matching TRBD1. V shed 3 bases and J 4 bases; nucleotides not matched to a gene: 2. The length of the CDR3 is 14 residues. CDR1 LNHDA and CDR2 SQIVND come from the germline V gene (reference sequence). CDR3 sequence reads: CASSITGGNQPQHF. The CDR3 nucleotides are TGTGCCAGTAGTATTACAGGGGGGAATCAGCCCCAGCATTTT.

The rearrangement links TRBV4-3 to TRBJ2-7; 12 nucleotides line up with TRBD2. CDR1 and CDR2 (germline): LGHNA, YSLEER. Trimming at V came to 1 base and at J to 3 bases, leaving 4 bases not matched to a gene. The CDR3 runs 16 residues. The CDR3 bases are TGCGCCAGCAGCCAAGGGCGACTAGCGGGAGACTACGAGCAGTACTTC. Protein: CASSQGRLAGDYEQYF.

This clone occurred a few times. V gene TRBV18 combines with J gene TRBJ2-1; 10 positions agree with TRBD1. With 4 bases clipped from V and 8 bases from J, the junction kept 8 bases outside the gene matches. CDR1 is KGHSH and CDR2 is LQKENI in the germline V gene. The CDR3 is 15 amino acids. The CDR3 loop is CASSRGTGALDEQFF. In nucleotides, the CDR3 is TGTGCCAGCTCACGCGGGACAGGGGCGTTGGATGAGCAGTTCTTC. The full variable domain, its missing parts supplied by reference TRBV18 and TRBJ2-1, is NAGVMQNPRHLVRRRGQEARLRCSPMKGHSHVYWYRQLPEEGLKFMVYLQKENIIDESGMPKERFSAEFPKEGPSILRIQQVVRGDSAAYFCASSRGTGALDEQFFGPGTRLTVL.

This chain connects TRBV4-2 to TRBJ2-5; 9 nucleotides line up with TRBD2. Looked up from germline, CDR1 is LGHNA and CDR2 is YNFKEQ. This CDR3 contains 18 residues. V shed 1 base, J shed 5 bases, and the junction held 14 bases outside the gene matches. The CDR3 is CASSQGASGIVAWETQYF. The DNA of the CDR3 is TGTGCCAGCAGCCAAGGGGCTAGCGGGATCGTGGCTTGGGAGACCCAGTACTTC.

The chain carries TRBV7-3 and TRBJ2-1; either TRBD1 or TRBD2 may supply D (5 bases each). The CDR3 is 17 residues long. The V and J ends lost 2 bases and 0 bases respectively, with 14 bases between them. In germline, CDR1 is SGHTA, CDR2 FQGTGA. CDR3 protein: CASSLFGALGSYNEQFF. In nucleotides, the CDR3 is TGTGCCAGCAGCTTATTCGGGGCCTTGGGCTCCTACAATGAGCAGTTCTTC.